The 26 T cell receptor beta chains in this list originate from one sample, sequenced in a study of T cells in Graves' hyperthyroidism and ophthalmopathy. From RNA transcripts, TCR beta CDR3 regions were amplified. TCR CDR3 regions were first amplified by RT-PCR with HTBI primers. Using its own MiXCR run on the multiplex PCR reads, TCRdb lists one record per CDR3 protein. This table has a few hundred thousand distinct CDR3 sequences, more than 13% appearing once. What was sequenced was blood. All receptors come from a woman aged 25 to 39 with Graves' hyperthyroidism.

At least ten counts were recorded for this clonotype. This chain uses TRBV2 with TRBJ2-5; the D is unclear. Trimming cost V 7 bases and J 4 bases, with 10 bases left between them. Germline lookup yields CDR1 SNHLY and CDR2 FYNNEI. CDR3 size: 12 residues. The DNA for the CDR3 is TGTGCCAGCAATTGGCTGAGAGAGACCCAGTACTTC. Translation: CASNWLRETQYF.

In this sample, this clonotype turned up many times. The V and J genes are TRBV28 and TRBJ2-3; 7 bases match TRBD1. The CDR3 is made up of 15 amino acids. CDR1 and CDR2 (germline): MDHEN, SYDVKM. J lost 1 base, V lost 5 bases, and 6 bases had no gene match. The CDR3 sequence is CASSRQGRGTDTQYF. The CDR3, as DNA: TGTGCCAGCAGTCGACAGGGTAGGGGCACAGATACGCAGTATTTT.

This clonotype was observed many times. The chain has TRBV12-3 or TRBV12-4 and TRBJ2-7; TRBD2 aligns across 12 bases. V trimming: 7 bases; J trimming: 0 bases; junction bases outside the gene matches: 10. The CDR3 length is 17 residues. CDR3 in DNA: TGTGCCAGCACACCCCCGGGACTAGCGGGCGACTCCTACGAGCAGTACTTC. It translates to CASTPPGLAGDSYEQYF.

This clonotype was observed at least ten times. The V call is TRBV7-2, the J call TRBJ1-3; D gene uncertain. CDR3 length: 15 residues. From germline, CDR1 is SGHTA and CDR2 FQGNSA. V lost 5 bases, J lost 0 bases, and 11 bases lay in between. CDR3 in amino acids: CASSPNLSSGNTIYF. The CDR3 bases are TGTGCCAGCAGCCCAAACCTCAGCTCTGGAAACACCATATATTTT.

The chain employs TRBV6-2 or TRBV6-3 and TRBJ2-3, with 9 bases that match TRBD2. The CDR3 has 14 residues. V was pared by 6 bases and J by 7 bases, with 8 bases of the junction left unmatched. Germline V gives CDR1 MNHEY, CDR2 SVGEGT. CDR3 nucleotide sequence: TGTGCCAGCAGAGTAGCGGGAGCGCAGAATACGCAGTATTTT. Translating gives CASRVAGAQNTQYF.

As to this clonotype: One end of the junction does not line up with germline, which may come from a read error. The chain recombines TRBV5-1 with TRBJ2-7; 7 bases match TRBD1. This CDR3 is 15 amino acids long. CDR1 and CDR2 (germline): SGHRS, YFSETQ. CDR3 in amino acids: CASSFAQGPTYEQYF. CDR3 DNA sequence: TGTGCCAGCAGCTTTGCACAGGGGCCGACCTACGAGCAGTACTTC.

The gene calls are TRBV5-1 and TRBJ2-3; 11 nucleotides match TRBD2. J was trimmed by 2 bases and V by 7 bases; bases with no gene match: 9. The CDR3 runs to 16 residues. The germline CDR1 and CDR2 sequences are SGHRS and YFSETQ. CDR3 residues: CASGSSGRAFTDTQYF. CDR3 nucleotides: TGCGCCAGCGGCAGTAGCGGGAGGGCCTTCACAGATACGCAGTATTTT. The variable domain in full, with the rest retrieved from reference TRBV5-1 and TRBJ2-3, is KAGVTQTPRYLIKTRGQQVTLSCSPISGHRSVSWYQQTPGQGLQFLFEYFSETQRNKGNFPGRFSGRQFSNSRSEMNVSTLELGDSALYLCASGSSGRAFTDTQYFGPGTRLTVL.

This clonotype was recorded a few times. CDR3: CASREGQGGGELFF. Written as DNA, the CDR3 is TGCGCCAGCAGAGAGGGACAGGGAGGAGGGGAGCTGTTTTTT. The chain uses TRBV10-2 and TRBJ2-2; 9 bases match TRBD1. The CDR3 has 14 amino acids. The germline gives CDR1 WSHSY, CDR2 SAAADI. Germline trimming cut 6 bases from V and 8 bases from J; bases unmatched to any gene: 7.

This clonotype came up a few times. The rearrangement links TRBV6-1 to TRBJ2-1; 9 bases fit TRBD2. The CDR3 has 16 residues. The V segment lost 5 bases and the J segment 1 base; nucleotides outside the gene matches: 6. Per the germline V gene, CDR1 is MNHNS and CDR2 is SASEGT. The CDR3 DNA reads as TGTGCCAGCAGTCGAGCGGGAGGCTCGTCCTACAATGAGCAGTTCTTC. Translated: CASSRAGGSSYNEQFF.

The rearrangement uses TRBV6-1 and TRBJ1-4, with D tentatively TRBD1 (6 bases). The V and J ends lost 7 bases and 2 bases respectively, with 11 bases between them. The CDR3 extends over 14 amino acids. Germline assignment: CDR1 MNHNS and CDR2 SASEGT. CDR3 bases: TGTGCCAGCACCAGGACAGTCACTAATGAAAAACTGTTTTTT. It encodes CASTRTVTNEKLFF.

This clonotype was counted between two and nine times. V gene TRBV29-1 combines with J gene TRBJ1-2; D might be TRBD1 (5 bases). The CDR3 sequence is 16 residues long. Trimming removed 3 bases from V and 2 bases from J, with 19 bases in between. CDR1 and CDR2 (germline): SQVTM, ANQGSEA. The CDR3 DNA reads TGCAGCGTTGAGAGGCCCTCTCGGGGGAACAACTATGGCTACACCTTC. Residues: CSVERPSRGNNYGYTF.

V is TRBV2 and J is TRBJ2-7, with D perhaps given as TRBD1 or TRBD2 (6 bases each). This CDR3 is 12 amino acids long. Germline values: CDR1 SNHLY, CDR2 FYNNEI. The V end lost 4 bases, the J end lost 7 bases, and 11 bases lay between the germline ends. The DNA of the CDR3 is TGTGCCAGCAGTGTGCAGGGGAGGGAGCAGTACTTC. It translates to CASSVQGREQYF.

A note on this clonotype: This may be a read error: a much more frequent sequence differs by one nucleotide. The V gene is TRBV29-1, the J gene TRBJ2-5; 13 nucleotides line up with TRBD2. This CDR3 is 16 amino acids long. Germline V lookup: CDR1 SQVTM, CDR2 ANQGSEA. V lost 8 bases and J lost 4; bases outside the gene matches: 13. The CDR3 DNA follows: TGCAGCCCGGGAGGACTAGCGGGAGTAGGAGGAGAGACCCAGTACTTC. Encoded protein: CSPGGLAGVGGETQYF.

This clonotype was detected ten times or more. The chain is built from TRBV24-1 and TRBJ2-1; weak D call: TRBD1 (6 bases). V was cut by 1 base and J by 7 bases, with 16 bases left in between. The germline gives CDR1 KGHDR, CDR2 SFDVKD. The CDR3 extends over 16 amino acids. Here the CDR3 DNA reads TGTGCCACCAGTGATTTACAACAGAGGGGGAATAATGAGCAGTTCTTC. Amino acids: CATSDLQQRGNNEQFF.

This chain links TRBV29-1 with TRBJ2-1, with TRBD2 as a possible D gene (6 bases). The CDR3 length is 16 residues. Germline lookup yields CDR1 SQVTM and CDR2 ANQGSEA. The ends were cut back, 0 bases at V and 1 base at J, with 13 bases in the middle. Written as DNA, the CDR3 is TGCAGCGTTGAAGATCCGGGGAGGAGGTCCTACAATGAGCAGTTCTTC. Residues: CSVEDPGRRSYNEQFF.

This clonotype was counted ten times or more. DNA of the CDR3: TGTGCCAGCAGTCTTGACAGGGGGCGTCTCGGCGACGAGCAGTACTTC. Amino acid sequence: CASSLDRGRLGDEQYF. The genes are TRBV12-3 or TRBV12-4 and TRBJ2-7, with 10 bases that match TRBD1. With 5 bases clipped from V and 5 bases from J, the junction kept 12 bases outside the gene matches. The CDR3 has 16 residues.

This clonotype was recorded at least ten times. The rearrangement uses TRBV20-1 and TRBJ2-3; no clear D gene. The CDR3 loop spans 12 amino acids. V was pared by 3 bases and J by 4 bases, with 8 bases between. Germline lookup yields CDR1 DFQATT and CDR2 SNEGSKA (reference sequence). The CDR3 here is CSASPMADTQYF. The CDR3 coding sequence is TGCAGTGCTAGCCCTATGGCAGATACGCAGTATTTT.

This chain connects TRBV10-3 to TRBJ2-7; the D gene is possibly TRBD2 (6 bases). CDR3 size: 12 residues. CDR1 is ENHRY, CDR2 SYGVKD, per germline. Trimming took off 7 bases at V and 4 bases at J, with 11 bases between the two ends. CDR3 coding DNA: TGTGCCATCACCGGGGCGGGATACGAGCAGTACTTC. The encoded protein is CAITGAGYEQYF.

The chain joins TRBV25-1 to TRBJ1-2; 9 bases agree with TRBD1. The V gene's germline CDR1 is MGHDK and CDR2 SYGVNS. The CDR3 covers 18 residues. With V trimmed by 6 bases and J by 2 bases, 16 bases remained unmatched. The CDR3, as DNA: TGTGCCAGCAGACCAACGGAGGGACAGGGCCCTGGGAACTATGGCTACACCTTC. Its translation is CASRPTEGQGPGNYGYTF.

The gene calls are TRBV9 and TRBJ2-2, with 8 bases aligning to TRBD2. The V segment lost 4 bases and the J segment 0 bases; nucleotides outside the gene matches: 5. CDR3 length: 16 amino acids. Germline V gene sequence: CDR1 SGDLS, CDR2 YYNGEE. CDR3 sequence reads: CASSPTSGANTGELFF. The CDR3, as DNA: TGTGCCAGCAGCCCAACTAGCGGCGCGAACACCGGGGAGCTGTTTTTT.

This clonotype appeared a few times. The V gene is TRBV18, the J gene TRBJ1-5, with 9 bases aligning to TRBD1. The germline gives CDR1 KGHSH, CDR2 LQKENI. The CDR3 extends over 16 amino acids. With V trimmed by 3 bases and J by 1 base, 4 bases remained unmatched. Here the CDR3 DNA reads TGTGCCAGCTCACCCTCACAGGGGGCAAGCAATCAGCCCCAGCATTTT. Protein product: CASSPSQGASNQPQHF.

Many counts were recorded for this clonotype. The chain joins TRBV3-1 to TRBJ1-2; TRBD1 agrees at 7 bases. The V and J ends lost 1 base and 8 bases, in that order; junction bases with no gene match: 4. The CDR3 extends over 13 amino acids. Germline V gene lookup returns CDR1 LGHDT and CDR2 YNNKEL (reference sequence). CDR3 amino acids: CASSQGQGGGYTF. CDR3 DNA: TGTGCCAGCAGCCAAGGACAGGGAGGAGGCTACACCTTC. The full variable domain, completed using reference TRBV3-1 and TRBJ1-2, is DTAVSQTPKYLVTQMGNDKSIKCEQNLGHDTMYWYKQDSKKFLKIMFSYNNKELIINETVPNRFSPKSPDKAHLNLHINSLELGDSAVYFCASSQGQGGGYTFGSGTRLTVV.

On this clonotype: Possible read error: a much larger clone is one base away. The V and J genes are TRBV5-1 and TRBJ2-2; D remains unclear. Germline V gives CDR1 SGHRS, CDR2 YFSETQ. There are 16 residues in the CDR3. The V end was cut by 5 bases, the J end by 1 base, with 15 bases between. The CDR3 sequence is CASRQDDSLNTGELFF. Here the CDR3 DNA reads TGCGCCAGCAGGCAGGACGACTCGTTGAACACCGGGGAGCTGTTTTTT.

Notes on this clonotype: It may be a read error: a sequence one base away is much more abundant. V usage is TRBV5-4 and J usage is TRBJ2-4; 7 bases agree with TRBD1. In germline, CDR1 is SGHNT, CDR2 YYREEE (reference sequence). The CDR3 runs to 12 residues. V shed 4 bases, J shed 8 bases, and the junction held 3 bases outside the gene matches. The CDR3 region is CASSPDRDIQYF. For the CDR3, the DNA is TGTGCCAGCAGCCCCGACAGGGACATTCAGTACTTC.

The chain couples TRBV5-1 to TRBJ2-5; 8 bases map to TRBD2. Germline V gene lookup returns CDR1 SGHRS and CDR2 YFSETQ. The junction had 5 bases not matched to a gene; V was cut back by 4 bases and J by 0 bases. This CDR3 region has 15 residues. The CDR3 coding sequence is TGCGCCAGCAGCCAAATAGCGGGAAACCAAGAGACCCAGTACTTC. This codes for CASSQIAGNQETQYF.

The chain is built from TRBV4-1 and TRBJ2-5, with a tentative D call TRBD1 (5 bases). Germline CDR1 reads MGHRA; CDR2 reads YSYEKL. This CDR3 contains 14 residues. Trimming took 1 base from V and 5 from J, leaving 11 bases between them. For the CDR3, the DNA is TGCGCCAGCAGCCAAGTTGTGACAGTGGAGACCCAGTACTTC. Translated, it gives CASSQVVTVETQYF.